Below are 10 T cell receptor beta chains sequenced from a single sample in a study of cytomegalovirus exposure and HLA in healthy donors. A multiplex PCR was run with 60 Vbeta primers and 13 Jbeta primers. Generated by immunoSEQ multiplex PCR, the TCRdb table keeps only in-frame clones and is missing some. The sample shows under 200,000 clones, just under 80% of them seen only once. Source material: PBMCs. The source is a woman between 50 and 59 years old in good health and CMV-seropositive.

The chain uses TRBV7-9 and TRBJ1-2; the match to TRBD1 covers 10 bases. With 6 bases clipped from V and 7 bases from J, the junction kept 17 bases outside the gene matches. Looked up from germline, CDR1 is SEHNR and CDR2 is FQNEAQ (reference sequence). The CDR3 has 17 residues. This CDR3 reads CASSPYTDWTGGGGYTF. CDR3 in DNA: TGTGCCAGCAGTCCTTACACCGACTGGACAGGGGGTGGTGGCTACACCTTC.

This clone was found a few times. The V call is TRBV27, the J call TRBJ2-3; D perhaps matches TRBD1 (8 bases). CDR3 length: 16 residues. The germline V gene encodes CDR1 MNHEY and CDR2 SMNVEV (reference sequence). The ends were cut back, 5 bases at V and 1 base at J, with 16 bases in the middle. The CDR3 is CASSLRTGRGTDTQYF. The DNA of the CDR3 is TGTGCCAGCAGTCTCCGGACAGGGAGGGGCACAGATACGCAGTATTTT.

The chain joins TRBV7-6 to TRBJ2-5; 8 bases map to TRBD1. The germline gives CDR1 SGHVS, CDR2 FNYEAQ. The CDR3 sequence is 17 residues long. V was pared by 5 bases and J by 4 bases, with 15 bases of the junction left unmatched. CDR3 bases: TGTGCCAGCAGCCGTAACACCCCTCAGGGGGCCCCAGAGACCCAGTACTTC. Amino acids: CASSRNTPQGAPETQYF.

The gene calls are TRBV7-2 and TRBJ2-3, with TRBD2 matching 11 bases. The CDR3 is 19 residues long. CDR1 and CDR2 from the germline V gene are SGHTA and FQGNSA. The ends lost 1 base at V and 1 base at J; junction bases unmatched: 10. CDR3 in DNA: TGTGCCAGCAGCTTAGTGGGACTAGCGGCGTCGTACGGCACAGATACGCAGTATTTT. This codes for CASSLVGLAASYGTDTQYF.

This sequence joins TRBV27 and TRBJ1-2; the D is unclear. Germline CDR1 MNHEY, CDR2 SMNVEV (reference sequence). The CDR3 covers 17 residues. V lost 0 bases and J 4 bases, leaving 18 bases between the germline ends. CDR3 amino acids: CASSLSPQGMGSYGYTF. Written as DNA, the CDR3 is TGTGCCAGCAGTTTATCTCCCCAAGGTATGGGCTCCTATGGCTACACCTTC.

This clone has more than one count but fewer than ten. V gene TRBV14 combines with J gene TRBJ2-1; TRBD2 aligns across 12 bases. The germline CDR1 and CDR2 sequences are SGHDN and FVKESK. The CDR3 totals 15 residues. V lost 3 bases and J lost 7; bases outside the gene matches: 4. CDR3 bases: TGTGCCAGCAGCCAGACTAGCGGGAGTTTAAATGAGCAGTTCTTC. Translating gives CASSQTSGSLNEQFF. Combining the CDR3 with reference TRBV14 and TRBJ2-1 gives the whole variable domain EAGVTQFPSHSVIEKGQTVTLRCDPISGHDNLYWYRRVMGKEIKFLLHFVKESKQDESGMPNNRFLAERTGGTYSTLKVQPAELEDSGVYFCASSQTSGSLNEQFFGPGTRLTVL.

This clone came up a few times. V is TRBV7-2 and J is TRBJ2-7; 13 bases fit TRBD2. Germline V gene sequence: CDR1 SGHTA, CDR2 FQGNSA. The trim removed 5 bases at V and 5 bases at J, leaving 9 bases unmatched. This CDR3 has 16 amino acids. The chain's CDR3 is CASSVPGLAGIHEQYF. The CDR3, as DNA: TGTGCCAGCAGCGTACCGGGACTAGCGGGAATCCACGAGCAGTACTTC.

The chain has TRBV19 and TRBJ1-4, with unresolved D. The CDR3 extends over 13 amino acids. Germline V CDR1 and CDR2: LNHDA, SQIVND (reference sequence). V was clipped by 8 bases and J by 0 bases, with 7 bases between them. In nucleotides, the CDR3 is TGTGCCAGTTCTCGAGCAACTAATGAAAAACTGTTTTTT. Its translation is CASSRATNEKLFF.

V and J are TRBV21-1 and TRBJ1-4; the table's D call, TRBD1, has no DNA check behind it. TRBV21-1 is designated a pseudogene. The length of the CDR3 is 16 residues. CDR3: CASSNSHRGGREKLFF. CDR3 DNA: TGTGCCAGCAGCAATTCCCACAGGGGAGGACGTGAAAAACTGTTTTTT.

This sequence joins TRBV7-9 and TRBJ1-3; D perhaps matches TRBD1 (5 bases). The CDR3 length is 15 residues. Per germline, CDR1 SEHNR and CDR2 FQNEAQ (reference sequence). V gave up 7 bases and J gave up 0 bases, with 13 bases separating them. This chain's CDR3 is CASTNGAYSGNTIYF. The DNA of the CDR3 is TGTGCCAGCACCAATGGGGCGTACTCTGGAAACACCATATATTTT.